Here is one T cell receptor (beta chain) with its context. Its specificity is not known. These data originate in a study of shared clonotypes between healthy human individuals. Only in-frame clones appear in the TCRdb table, and some are missing; sequencing was by immunoSEQ multiplex PCR. The table has over 2 million clones, 90% to 95% seen once. The split of CD4+ cells yielded CD45RA+ naive and CD45RA-negative memory subsets. The CDR3 has 13 residues. Deletions cut 1 base from V and 5 bases from J, with 5 bases between. Germline lookup yields CDR1 SGHAT and CDR2 FQNNGV. General study findings and limits: In contrast to clonotypes shared by all four donors, non-shared clonotypes had lower generation probabilities.

The sequence derives from a man aged 18 to 30 in good health. Sequencing was done on a sample of naive CD4+ T cells sorted from blood. Stated subset: CD45RA+ positively selected. V usage is TRBV11-2 and J usage is TRBJ1-4; weak D call: TRBD1 (5 bases). The CDR3 DNA reads as TGTGCCAGCAGCTTAGCAGGGAATGAAAAACTGTTTTTT. It codes for CASSLAGNEKLFF.